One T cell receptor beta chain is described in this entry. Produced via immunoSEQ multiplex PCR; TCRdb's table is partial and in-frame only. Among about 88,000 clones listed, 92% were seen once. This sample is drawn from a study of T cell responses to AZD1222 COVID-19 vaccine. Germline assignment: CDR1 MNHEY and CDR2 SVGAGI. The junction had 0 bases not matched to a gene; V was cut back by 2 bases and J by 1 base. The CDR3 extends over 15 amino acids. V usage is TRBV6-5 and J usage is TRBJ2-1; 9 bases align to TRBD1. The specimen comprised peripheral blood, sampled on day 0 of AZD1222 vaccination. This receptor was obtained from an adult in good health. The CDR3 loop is CASSYGTGSYNEQFF. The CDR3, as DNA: TGTGCCAGCAGTTACGGGACAGGGTCCTACAATGAGCAGTTCTTC.